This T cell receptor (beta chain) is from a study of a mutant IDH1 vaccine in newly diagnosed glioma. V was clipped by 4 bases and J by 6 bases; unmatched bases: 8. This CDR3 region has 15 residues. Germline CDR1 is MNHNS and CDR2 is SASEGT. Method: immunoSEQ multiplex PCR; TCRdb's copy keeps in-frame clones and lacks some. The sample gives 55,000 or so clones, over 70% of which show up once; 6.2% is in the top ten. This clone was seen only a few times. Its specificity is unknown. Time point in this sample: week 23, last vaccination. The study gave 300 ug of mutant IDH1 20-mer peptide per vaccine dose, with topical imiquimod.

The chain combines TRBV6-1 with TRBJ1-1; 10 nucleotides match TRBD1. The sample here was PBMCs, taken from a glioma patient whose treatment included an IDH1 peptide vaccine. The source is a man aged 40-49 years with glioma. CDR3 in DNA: TGTGCCAGCAGTGGGAGGGACAGGGGTGCGTCTGAAGCTTTCTTT. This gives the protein CASSGRDRGASEAFF.